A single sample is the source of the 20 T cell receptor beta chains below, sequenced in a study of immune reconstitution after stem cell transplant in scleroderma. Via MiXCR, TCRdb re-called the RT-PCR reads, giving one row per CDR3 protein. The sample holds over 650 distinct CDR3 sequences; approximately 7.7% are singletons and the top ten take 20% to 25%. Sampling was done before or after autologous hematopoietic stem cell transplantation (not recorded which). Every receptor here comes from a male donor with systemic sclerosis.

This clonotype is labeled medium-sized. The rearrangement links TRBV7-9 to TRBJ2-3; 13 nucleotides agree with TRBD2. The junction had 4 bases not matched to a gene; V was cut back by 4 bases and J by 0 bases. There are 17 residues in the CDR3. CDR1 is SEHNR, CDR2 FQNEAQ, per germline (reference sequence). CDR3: CASSSTSGGASTDTQYF. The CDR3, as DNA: TGTGCCAGCAGCTCCACTAGCGGGGGGGCTAGCACAGATACGCAGTATTTT.

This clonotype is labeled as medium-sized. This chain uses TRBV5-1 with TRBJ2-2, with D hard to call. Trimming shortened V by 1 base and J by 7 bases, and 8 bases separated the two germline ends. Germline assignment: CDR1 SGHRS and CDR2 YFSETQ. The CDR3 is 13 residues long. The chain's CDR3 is CASSLSPDGELFF. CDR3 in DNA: TGCGCCAGCAGCTTGTCTCCCGACGGGGAGCTGTTTTTT.

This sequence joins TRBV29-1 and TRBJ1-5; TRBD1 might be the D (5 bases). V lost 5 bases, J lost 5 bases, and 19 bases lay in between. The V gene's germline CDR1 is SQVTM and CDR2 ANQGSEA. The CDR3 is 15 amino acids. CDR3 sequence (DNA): TGCAGCGTTCTTGTAGCAGGGAGATCGGATCAGCCCCAGCATTTT. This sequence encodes CSVLVAGRSDQPQHF.

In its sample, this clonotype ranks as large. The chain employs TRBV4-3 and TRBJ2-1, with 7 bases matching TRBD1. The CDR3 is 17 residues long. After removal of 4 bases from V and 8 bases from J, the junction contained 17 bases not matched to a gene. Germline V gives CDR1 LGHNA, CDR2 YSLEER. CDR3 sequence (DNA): TGCGCCAGCAGCCGCCGAGGGGGCAGGGCGTTTGATGATGAGCAGTTCTTC. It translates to CASSRRGGRAFDDEQFF.

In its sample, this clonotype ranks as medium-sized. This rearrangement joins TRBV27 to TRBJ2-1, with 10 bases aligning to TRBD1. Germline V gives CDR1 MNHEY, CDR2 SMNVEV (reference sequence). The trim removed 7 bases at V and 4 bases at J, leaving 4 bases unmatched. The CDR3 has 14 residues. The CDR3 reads CASTRDRGYNEQFF. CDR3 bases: TGTGCCAGCACCCGGGACAGGGGATACAATGAGCAGTTCTTC.

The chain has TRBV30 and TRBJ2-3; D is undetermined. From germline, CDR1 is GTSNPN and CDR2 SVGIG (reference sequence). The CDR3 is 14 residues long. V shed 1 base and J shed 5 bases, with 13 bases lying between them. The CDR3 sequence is CAWSGGRRGDTQYF. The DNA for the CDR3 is TGTGCCTGGAGTGGCGGCCGGCGAGGAGATACGCAGTATTTT.

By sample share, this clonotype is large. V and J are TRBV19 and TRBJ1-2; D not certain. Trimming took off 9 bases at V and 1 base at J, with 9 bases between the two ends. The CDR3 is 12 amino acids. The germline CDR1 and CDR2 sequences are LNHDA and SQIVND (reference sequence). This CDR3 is CASRFSNYGYTF. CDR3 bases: TGTGCCAGCCGTTTCAGTAACTATGGCTACACCTTC.

CDR3 loop: CSARDEPYEQYF. The CDR3 coding sequence is TGCAGTGCTAGAGACGAGCCTTACGAGCAGTACTTC. The rearrangement uses TRBV20-1 and TRBJ2-7, with unresolved D. CDR1 is DFQATT and CDR2 is SNEGSKA in the germline V gene (reference sequence). Trimming pared 0 bases from V and 4 bases from J, leaving 7 bases between. The CDR3 spans 12 residues.

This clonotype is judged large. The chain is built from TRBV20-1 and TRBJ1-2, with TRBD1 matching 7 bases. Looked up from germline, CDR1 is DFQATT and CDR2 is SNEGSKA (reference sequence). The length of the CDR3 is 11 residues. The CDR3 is CSGTVNYGYTF. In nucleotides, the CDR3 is TGCAGCGGGACAGTCAACTATGGCTACACCTTC.

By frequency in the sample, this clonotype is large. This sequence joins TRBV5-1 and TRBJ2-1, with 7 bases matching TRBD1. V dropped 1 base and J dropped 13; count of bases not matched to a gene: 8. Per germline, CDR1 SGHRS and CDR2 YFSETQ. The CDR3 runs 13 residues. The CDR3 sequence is CASSLPGQREQFF. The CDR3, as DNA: TGCGCCAGCAGCTTGCCGGGACAGAGAGAACAGTTCTTC.

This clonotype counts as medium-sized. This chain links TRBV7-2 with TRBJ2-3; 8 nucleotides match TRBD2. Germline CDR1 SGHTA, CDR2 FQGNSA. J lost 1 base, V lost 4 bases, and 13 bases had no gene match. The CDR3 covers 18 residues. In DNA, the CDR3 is TGTGCCAGCAGCTCGCGGACTAGCCTGGGAAGGGGCACAGATACGCAGTATTTT. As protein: CASSSRTSLGRGTDTQYF.

This chain's CDR3 is CASSAGTSGETQYF. The CDR3 DNA is TGTGCCAGTAGTGCCGGGACTAGCGGGGAGACCCAGTACTTC. The gene calls are TRBV19 and TRBJ2-5; 12 nucleotides align to TRBD2. Germline CDR1 reads LNHDA; CDR2 reads SQIVND (reference sequence). The CDR3 is made up of 14 amino acids. The V and J ends lost 5 bases and 5 bases, in that order; junction bases with no gene match: 3.

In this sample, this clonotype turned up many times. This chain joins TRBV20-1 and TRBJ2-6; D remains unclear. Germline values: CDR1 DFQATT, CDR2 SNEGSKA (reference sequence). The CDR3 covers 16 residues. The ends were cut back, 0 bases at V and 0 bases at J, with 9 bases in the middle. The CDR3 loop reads CSAREGFLSGANVLTF. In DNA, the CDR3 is TGCAGTGCTAGAGAAGGGTTCCTCTCTGGGGCCAACGTCCTGACTTTC.

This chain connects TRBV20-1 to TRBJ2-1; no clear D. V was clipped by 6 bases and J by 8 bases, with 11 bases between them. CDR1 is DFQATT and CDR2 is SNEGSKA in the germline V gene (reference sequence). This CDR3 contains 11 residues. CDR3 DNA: TGCAGTGCACCGACTCCACATGAGCAGTTCTTC. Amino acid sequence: CSAPTPHEQFF.

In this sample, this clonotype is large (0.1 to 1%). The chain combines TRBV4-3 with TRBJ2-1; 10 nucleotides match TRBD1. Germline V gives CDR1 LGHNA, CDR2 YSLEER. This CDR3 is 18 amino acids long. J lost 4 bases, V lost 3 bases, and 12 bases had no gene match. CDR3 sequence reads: CASSHGRDRGSGYNEQFF. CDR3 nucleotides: TGCGCCAGCAGCCATGGCCGGGACAGGGGATCGGGGTACAATGAGCAGTTCTTC.

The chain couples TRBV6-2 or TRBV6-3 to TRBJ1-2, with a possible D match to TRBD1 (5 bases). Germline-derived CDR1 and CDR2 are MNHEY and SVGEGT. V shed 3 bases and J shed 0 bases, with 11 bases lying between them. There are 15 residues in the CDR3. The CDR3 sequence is CASSYQQVPNYGYTF. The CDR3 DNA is TGTGCCAGCAGTTATCAACAGGTCCCTAACTATGGCTACACCTTC.

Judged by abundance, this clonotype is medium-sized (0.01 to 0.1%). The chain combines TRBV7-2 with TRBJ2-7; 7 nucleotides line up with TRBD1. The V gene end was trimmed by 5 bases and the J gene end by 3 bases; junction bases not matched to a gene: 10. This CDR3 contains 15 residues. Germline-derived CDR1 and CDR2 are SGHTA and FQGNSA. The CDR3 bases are TGTGCCAGCAGCCCCTCTATGGGACAGTTCTACGAGCAGTACTTC. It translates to CASSPSMGQFYEQYF.

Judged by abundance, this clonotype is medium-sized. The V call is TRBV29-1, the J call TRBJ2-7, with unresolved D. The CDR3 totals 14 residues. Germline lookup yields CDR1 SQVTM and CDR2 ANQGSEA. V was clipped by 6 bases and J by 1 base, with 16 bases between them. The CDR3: CSVPLKGGSYEQYF. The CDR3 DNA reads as TGCAGCGTCCCCTTAAAGGGCGGTTCCTACGAGCAGTACTTC.

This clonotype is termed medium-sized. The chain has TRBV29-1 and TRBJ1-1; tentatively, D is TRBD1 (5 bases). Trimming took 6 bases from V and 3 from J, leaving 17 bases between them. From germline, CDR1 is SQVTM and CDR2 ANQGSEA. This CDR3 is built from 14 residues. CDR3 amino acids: CSVFSLRVHTEAFF. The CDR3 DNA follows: TGCAGCGTCTTTAGTCTCAGGGTACACACTGAAGCTTTCTTT. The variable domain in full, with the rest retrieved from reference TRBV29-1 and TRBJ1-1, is SAVISQKPSRDICQRGTSLTIQCQVDSQVTMMFWYRQQPGQSLTLIATANQGSEATYESGFVIDKFPISRPNLTFSTLTVSNMSPEDSSIYLCSVFSLRVHTEAFFGQGTRLTVV.

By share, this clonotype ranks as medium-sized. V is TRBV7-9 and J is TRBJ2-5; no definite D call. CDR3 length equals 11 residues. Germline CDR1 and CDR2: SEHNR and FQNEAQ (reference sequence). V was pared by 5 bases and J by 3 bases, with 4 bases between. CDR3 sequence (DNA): TGTGCCAGCAGCGTAAAAGAGACCCAGTACTTC. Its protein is CASSVKETQYF.